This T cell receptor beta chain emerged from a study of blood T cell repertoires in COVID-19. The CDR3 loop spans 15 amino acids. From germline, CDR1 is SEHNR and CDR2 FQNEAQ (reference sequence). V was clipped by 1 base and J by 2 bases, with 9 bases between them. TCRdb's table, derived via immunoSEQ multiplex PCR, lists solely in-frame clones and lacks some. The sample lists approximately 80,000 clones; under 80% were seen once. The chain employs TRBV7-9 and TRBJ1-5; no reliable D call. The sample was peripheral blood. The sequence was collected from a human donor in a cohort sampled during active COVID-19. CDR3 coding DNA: TGTGCCAGCAGCTTAGGAGAGGCCGGCAATCAGCCCCAGCATTTT. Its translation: CASSLGEAGNQPQHF.